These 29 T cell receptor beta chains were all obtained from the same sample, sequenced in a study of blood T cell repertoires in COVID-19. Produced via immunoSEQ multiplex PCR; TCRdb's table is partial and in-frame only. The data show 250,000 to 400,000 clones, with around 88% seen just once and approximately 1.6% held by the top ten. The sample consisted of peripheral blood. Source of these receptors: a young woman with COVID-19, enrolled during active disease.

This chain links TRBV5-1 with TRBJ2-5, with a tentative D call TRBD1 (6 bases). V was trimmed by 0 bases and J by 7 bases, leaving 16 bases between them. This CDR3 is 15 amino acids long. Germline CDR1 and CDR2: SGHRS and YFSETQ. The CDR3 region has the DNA TGCGCCAGCAGCTTGGCAGGGGACCACGGTGGGACCCAGTACTTC. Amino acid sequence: CASSLAGDHGGTQYF.

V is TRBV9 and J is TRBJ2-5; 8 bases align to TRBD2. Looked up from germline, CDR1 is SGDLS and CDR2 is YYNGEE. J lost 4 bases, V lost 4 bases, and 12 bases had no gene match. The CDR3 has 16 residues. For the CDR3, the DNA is TGTGCCAGCAGCCCCGGGCCTTTAGCGGGGAGAGAGACCCAGTACTTC. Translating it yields CASSPGPLAGRETQYF.

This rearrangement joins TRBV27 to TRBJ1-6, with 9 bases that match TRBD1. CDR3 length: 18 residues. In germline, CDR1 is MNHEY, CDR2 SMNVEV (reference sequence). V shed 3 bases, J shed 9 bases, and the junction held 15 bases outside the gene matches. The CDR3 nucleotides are TGTGCCAGCAGTTTTCGTCCCGAGGGGACAGGGCCGGGTTCACCCCTCCACTTT. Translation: CASSFRPEGTGPGSPLHF.

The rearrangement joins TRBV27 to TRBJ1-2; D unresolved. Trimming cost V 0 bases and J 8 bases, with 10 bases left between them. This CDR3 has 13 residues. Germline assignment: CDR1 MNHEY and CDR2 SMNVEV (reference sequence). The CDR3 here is CASSLSVASGYTF. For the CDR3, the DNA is TGTGCCAGCAGTTTATCGGTGGCCTCCGGCTACACCTTC.

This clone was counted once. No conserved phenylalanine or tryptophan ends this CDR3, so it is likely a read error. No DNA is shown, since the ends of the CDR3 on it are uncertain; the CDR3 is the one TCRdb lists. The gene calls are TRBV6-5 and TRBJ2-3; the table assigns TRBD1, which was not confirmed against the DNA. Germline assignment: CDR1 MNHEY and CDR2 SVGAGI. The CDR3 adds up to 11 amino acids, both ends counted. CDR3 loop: CASKNRGISFV.

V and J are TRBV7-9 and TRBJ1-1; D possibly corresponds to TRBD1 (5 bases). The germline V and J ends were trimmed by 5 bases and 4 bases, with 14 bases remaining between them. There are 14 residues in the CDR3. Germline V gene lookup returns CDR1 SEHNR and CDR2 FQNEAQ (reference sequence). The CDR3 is CASSPGLQGTEAFF. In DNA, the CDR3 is TGTGCCAGCAGCCCAGGCCTGCAGGGCACTGAAGCTTTCTTT.

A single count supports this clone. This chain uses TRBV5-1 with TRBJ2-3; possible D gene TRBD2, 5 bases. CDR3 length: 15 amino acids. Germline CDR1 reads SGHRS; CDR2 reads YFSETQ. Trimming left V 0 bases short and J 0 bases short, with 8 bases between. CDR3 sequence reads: CASSLGWTSTDTQYF. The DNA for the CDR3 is TGCGCCAGCAGCTTGGGTTGGACTAGCACAGATACGCAGTATTTT.

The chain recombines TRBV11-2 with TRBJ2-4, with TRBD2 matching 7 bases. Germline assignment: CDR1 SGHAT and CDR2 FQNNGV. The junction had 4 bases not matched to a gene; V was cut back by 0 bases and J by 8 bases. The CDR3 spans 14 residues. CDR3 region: CASSLEGGYYIQYF. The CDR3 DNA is TGTGCCAGCAGCTTAGAGGGGGGGTATTACATTCAGTACTTC.

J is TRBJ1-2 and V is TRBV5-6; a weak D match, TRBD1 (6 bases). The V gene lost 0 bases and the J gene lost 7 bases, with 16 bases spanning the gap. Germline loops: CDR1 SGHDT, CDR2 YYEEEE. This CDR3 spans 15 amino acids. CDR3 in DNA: TGTGCCAGCAGCTTGGTGGGACACCCCTGGGGTGGCTACACCTTC. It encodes CASSLVGHPWGGYTF. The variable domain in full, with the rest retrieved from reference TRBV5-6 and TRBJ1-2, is DAGVTQSPTHLIKTRGQQVTLRCSPKSGHDTVSWYQQALGQGPQFIFQYYEEEERQRGNFPDRFSGHQFPNYSSELNVNALLLGDSALYLCASSLVGHPWGGYTFGSGTRLTVV.

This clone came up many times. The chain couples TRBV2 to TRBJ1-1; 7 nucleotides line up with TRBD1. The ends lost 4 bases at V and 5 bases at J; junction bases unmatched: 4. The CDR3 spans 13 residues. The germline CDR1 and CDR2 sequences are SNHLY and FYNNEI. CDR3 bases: TGTGCCAGCAGTGTGGACAGGAGGACTGAAGCTTTCTTT. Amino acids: CASSVDRRTEAFF.

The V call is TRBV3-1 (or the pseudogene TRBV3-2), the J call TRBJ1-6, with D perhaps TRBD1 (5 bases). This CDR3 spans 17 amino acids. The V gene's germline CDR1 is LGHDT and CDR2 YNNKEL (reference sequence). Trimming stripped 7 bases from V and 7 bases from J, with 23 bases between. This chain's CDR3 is CASNPGLGEVGNSPLHF. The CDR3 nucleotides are TGTGCCAGCAACCCAGGACTAGGGGAGGTAGGGAATTCACCCCTCCACTTT.

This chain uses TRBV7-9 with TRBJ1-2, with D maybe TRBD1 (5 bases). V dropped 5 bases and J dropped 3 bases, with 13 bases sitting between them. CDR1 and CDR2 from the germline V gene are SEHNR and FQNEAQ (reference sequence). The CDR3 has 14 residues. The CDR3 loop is CASSASGTYYGYTF. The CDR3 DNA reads TGTGCCAGCAGCGCATCCGGGACTTACTATGGCTACACCTTC.

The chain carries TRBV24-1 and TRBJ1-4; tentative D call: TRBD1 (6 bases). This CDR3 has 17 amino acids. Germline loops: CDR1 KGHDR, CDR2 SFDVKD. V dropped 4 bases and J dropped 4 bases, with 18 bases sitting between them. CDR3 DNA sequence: TGTGCCACCAGTGAGGTTGGACAGCCCACGTTTAATGAAAAACTGTTTTTT. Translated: CATSEVGQPTFNEKLFF.

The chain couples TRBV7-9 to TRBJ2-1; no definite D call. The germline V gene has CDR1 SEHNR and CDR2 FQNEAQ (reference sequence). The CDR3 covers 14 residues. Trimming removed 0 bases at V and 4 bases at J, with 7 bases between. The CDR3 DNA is TGTGCCAGCAGCTTAGCCGACTTTTACAATGAGCAGTTCTTC. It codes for CASSLADFYNEQFF.

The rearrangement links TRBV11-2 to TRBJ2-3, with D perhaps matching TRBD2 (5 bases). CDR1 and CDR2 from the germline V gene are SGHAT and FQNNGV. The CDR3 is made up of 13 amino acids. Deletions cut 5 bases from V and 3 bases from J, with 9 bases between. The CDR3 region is CASSLGSTDTQYF. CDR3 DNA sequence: TGTGCCAGCAGCCTAGGGAGTACAGATACGCAGTATTTT.

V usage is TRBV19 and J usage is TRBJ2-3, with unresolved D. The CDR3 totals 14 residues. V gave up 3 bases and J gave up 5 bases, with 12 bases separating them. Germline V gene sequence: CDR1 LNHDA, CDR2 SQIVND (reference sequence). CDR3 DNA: TGTGCCAGTAGTATTTCCAGGTCCGGAGATACGCAGTATTTT. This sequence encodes CASSISRSGDTQYF. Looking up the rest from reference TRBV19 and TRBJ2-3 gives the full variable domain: DGGITQSPKYLFRKEGQNVTLSCEQNLNHDAMYWYRQDPGQGLRLIYYSQIVNDFQKGDIAEGYSVSREKKESFPLTVTSAQKNPTAFYLCASSISRSGDTQYFGPGTRLTVL.

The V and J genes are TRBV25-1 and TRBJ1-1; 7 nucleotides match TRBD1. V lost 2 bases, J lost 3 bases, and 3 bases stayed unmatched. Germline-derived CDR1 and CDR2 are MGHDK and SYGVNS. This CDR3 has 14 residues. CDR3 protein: CASSENRGYTEAFF. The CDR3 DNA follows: TGTGCCAGCAGTGAAAACAGGGGTTACACTGAAGCTTTCTTT. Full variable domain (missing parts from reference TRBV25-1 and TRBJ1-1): EADIYQTPRYLVIGTGKKITLECSQTMGHDKMYWYQQDPGMELHLIHYSYGVNSTEKGDLSSESTVSRIRTEHFPLTLESARPSHTSQYLCASSENRGYTEAFFGQGTRLTVV.

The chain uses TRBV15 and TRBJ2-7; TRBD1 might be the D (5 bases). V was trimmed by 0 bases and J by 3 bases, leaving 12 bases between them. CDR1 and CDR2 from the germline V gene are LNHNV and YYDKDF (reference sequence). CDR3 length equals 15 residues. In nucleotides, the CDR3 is TGTGCCACCAGCAGAGATGGGGCAGACGGCTACGAGCAGTACTTC. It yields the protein CATSRDGADGYEQYF.

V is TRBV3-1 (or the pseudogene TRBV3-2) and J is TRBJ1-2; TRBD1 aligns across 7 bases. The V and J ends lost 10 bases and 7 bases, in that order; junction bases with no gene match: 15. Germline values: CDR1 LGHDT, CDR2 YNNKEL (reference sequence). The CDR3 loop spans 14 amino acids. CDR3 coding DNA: TGTGCCACCAGAGAACAGGGGTCTACTGGTGGCTACACCTTC. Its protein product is CATREQGSTGGYTF.

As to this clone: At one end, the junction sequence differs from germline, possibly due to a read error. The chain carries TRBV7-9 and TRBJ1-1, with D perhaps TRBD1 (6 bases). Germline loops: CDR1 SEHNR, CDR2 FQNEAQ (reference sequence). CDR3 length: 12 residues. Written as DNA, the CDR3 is TGTGCCAGCAGCGTAGCGGACAGTCAAGCTTTCTTT. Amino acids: CASSVADSQAFF.

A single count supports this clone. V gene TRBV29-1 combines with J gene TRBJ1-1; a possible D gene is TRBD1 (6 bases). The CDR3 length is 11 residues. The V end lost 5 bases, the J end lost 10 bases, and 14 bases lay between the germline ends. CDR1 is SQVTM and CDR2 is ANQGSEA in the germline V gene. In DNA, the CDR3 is TGCAGCGTTCCGGTGAGGGGGGGAGCTTTCTTT. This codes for CSVPVRGGAFF.

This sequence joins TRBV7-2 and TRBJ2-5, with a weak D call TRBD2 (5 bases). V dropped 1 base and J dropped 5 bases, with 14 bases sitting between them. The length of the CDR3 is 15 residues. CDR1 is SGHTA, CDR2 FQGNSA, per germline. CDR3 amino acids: CASSLGLSGRETQYF. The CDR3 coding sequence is TGTGCCAGCAGCTTAGGGCTGAGCGGTCGGGAGACCCAGTACTTC.

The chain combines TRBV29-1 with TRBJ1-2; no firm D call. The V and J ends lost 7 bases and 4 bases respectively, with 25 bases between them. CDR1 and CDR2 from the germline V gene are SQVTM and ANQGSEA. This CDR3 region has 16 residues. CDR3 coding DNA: TGCAGCGCCGTACCGAGGGTAGGAACGAAAGGCTATGGCTACACCTTC. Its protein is CSAVPRVGTKGYGYTF.

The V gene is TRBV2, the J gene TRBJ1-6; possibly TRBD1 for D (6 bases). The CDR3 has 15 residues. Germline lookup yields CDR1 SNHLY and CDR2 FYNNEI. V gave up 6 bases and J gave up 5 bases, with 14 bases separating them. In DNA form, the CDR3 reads TGTGCCAGCAGACCTGACAGGCGGAATAATTCACCCCTCCACTTT. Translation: CASRPDRRNNSPLHF.

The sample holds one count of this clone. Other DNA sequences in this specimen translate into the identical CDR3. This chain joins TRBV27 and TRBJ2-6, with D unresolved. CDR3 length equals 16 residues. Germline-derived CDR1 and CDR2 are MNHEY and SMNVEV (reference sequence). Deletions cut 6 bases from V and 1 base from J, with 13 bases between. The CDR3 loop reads CASSLLAVSGANVLTF. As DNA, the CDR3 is TGTGCCAGCAGCCTTCTGGCCGTATCTGGGGCCAACGTCCTGACTTTC.

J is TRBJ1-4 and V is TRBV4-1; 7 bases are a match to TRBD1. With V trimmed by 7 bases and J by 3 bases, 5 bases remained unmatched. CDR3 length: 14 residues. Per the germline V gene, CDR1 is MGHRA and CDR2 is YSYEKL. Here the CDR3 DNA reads TGCGCCAGCATGGAGCAGGGGGCTAATGAAAAACTGTTTTTT. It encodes CASMEQGANEKLFF.

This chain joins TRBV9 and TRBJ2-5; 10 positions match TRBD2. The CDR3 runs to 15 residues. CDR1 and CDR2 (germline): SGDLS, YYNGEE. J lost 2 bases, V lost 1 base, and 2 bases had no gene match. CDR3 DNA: TGTGCCAGCAGCGTATCAGCGGGGGGGCAAGAGACCCAGTACTTC. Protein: CASSVSAGGQETQYF.

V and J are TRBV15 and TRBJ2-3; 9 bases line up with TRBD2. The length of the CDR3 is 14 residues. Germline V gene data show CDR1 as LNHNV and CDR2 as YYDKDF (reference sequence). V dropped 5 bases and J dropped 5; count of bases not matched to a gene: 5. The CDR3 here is CATSLAGARDTQYF. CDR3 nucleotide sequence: TGTGCCACCAGCTTAGCGGGGGCGCGAGATACGCAGTATTTT.

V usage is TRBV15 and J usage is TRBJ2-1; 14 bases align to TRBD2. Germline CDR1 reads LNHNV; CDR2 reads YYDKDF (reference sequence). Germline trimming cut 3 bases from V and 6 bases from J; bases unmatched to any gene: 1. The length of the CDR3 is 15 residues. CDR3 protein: CATSRGTSGGNEQFF. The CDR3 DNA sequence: TGTGCCACCAGCAGGGGGACTAGCGGGGGCAATGAGCAGTTCTTC.